This T cell receptor (beta chain) appears in the sequencing data of a study of shared clonotypes between healthy human individuals. Points from the study as a whole: Researchers sampled blood only, noting tissue repertoires likely differ. Relative to memory subsets, naive subsets generally showed larger estimated richness. It was observed that around 5% of naive CD4 clonotypes were shared across a handful of donors.

Details on this clone: Its matching antigen is unknown.

Source study methods: Junction-only immunoSEQ sequences carried no quality scores, so filtering differed. Only in-frame clones appear in the TCRdb table, and some are missing; sequencing was by immunoSEQ multiplex PCR. The V and J calls and clone size come from that table; D and trimming were worked out from the DNA. The data hold about 2.1 million clones, with roughly 91% observed a single time. The naive CD8 population came from CD45RO-negative cells selected for CCR7, without terminally differentiated effector memory CD45RA+ cells. V gave up 6 bases and J gave up 0 bases; unmatched junction bases: 10. The CDR3 covers 17 residues. CDR1 is SNHLY and CDR2 is FYNNEI in the germline V gene.

This sequence was found in a man younger than 35 in good health. Some clones in this sample may be carry-over from other donors' samples. Sequencing input: naive CD8+ T cells from PBMCs. The chain links TRBV2 to TRBJ1-5, with 8 bases identical to TRBD1. The CDR3 protein is CASSGGQEGYSNQPQHF. The CDR3 DNA sequence: TGTGCCAGCAGCGGGGGACAGGAGGGGTATAGCAATCAGCCCCAGCATTTT.